This T cell receptor beta chain originates from a study of T cells in Graves' hyperthyroidism and ophthalmopathy. TCR beta CDR3 sequences were amplified from RNA transcripts. The HTBI primer set was used in a first-round RT-PCR of the TCR CDR3. TCRdb used MiXCR to reprocess the multiplex PCR reads, holding one entry per CDR3 protein. The sample yields some 740,000 distinct CDR3 sequences, 14% seen once. Thyroid ultrasound, orbital computed tomography, clinical symptoms, and serum thyroxine and TRAb underpinned diagnoses. This clonotype was detected many times. The V gene's germline CDR1 is SGHAT and CDR2 FQNNGV. V gave up 5 bases and J gave up 7 bases, with 15 bases separating them. This CDR3 region has 15 residues.

Sequenced input: blood. This TCR came from a woman aged 18-29 years with Graves' hyperthyroidism. The V gene is TRBV11-2, the J gene TRBJ1-6; D is unclear. The chain's CDR3 is CASSAGRHPNSPLHF. CDR3 nucleotides: TGTGCCAGCAGCGCCGGGCGACACCCGAATTCACCCCTCCACTTT.